This T cell receptor beta chain was observed in a study of ipilimumab plus nivolumab after autologous stem cell transplantation. Only in-frame clones appear in the TCRdb table, and some are missing; sequencing was by immunoSEQ multiplex PCR. The repertoire holds some 45,000 clones, with nearly 90% as singletons. General study results and limits: The authors say TCR, Treg and microbiome findings warrant further study.

This CDR3 is built from 12 residues. Germline V gene sequence: CDR1 SQVTM, CDR2 ANQGSEA. Trimming pared 4 bases from V and 3 bases from J, leaving 10 bases between. Concerning this clone itself: Its antigen is currently unknown.

The sample consisted of PBMCs, taken in a trial of ipilimumab plus nivolumab as post-transplant consolidation. The TCR originated in a male donor with multiple myeloma. V gene TRBV29-1 combines with J gene TRBJ2-7, with D unresolved. The CDR3: CSVGTQDYEQYF. CDR3 in DNA: TGCAGCGTTGGGACGCAAGACTACGAGCAGTACTTC.